These 19 T cell receptor beta chains came from one sample sequenced in a study of T-cell reconstitution after alpha-beta-depleted transplantation in children. Researchers prepared the TCRbeta library using unique molecular identifiers, the study reports. In TCRdb, the PCR reads were re-called with MiXCR into one record per CDR3 protein. In the table there are approximately 400,000 distinct CDR3 sequences, about a tenth of which are singletons. Sequencing used PBMCs from the stem cell graft donor, obtained from the stem cell graft. The receptors were sampled from a human donor who donated a stem cell graft to a child with acute myeloid leukemia.

This clonotype was seen more than once but under ten times. The rearrangement links TRBV7-2 to TRBJ2-3, with D perhaps matching TRBD1 or TRBD2 (7 bases each). CDR3 length: 16 amino acids. Germline CDR1 and CDR2: SGHTA and FQGNSA. V lost 5 bases and J 0 bases, leaving 15 bases between the germline ends. CDR3 region: CASSQGGGGSTDTQYF. For the CDR3, the DNA is TGTGCCAGCAGCCAGGGGGGGGGCGGGAGCACAGATACGCAGTATTTT.

This clonotype was detected only a few times. The chain uses TRBV29-1 and TRBJ2-3; 8 bases agree with TRBD1. The CDR3 totals 14 residues. V shed 4 bases and J 2 bases; nucleotides not matched to a gene: 5. The V gene's germline CDR1 is SQVTM and CDR2 ANQGSEA. The CDR3, as DNA: TGCAGCGTTGCTAGGACAGGGCTCACAGATACGCAGTATTTT. This gives the protein CSVARTGLTDTQYF.

This clonotype showed up many times. This rearrangement joins TRBV29-1 to TRBJ2-3; D is ambiguous. CDR1 is SQVTM and CDR2 is ANQGSEA in the germline V gene. The CDR3 has 15 amino acids. V shed 1 base and J shed 2 bases, with 13 bases lying between them. The CDR3 DNA reads as TGCAGCGTTGAAGCAGGCCCAGCCATCACAGATACGCAGTATTTT. Protein product: CSVEAGPAITDTQYF.

In its sample, this clonotype was seen a few times. The chain employs TRBV20-1 and TRBJ2-5; 7 nucleotides match TRBD1. The V segment lost 2 bases and the J segment 3 bases; nucleotides outside the gene matches: 6. Germline V gene sequence: CDR1 DFQATT, CDR2 SNEGSKA (reference sequence). CDR3 length: 14 amino acids. The CDR3 sequence: CSARSLTGEETQYF. The CDR3 DNA reads as TGCAGTGCTAGATCACTTACAGGGGAAGAGACCCAGTACTTC.

This clonotype was recorded many times. The chain uses TRBV10-3 and TRBJ2-3; 7 bases are shared with TRBD2. This CDR3 comprises 17 residues. With V trimmed by 0 bases and J by 0 bases, 6 bases remained unmatched. Germline lookup yields CDR1 ENHRY and CDR2 SYGVKD. The CDR3 protein is CAISESSSGYSTDTQYF. The CDR3 DNA reads TGTGCCATCAGTGAGTCGAGTAGCGGGTACAGCACAGATACGCAGTATTTT.

Worth noting for this clonotype: A read error may explain this, as a much larger clone is one base away. The chain recombines TRBV15 with TRBJ1-1; possibly TRBD1 for D (5 bases). CDR1 and CDR2 from the germline V gene are LNHNV and YYDKDF (reference sequence). With 1 base removed from V and 0 bases from J, the gap between germline ends came to 12 bases. The CDR3 is 16 amino acids. The CDR3 spells CATSRGFRTMNTEAFF. The CDR3 DNA follows: TGTGCCACCAGCAGAGGCTTTAGGACAATGAACACTGAAGCTTTCTTT.

Many counts were recorded for this clonotype. The gene calls are TRBV30 and TRBJ2-3; 9 bases match TRBD2. Germline trimming cut 4 bases from V and 6 bases from J; bases unmatched to any gene: 5. The CDR3 spans 13 residues. In germline, CDR1 is GTSNPN, CDR2 SVGIG (reference sequence). In DNA, the CDR3 is TGTGCCTGGACGGGCGGGAGGGCCGATACGCAGTATTTT. It translates to CAWTGGRADTQYF. Looking up the rest from reference TRBV30 and TRBJ2-3 gives the full variable domain: SQTIHQWPATLVQPVGSPLSLECTVEGTSNPNLYWYRQAAGRGLQLLFYSVGIGQISSEVPQNLSASRPQDRQFILSSKKLLLSDSGFYLCAWTGGRADTQYFGPGTRLTVL.

This clonotype was seen more than once but under ten times. The chain couples TRBV20-1 to TRBJ1-1; no reliable D call. Trimming pared 5 bases from V and 1 base from J, leaving 8 bases between. The CDR3 sequence is 12 residues long. Germline CDR1 DFQATT, CDR2 SNEGSKA (reference sequence). In DNA form, the CDR3 reads TGCAGTGCTGTAAGACAGAACACTGAAGCTTTCTTT. As protein: CSAVRQNTEAFF.

The chain couples TRBV15 to TRBJ2-5; weak D call: TRBD1 (6 bases). V was cut by 3 bases and J by 2 bases, with 10 bases left in between. CDR1 is LNHNV and CDR2 is YYDKDF in the germline V gene (reference sequence). The CDR3 length is 14 residues. The CDR3 spells CATSSIGTQETQYF. In DNA form, the CDR3 reads TGTGCCACCAGCAGTATCGGGACACAAGAGACCCAGTACTTC. Variable domain in full (rest from reference TRBV15 and TRBJ2-5): DAMVIQNPRYQVTQFGKPVTLSCSQTLNHNVMYWYQQKSSQAPKLLFHYYDKDFNNEADTPDNFQSRRPNTSFCFLDIRSPGLGDTAMYLCATSSIGTQETQYFGPGTRLLVL.

To note about this clonotype: This could be a read error, since a much larger clone is one nucleotide away. The chain carries TRBV20-1 and TRBJ2-1; possible D gene TRBD2, 6 bases. CDR3 size: 15 residues. Trimming pared 5 bases from V and 6 bases from J, leaving 20 bases between. CDR1 and CDR2 from the germline V gene are DFQATT and SNEGSKA (reference sequence). CDR3 region: CSARNIAVVVNEQFF. CDR3 DNA: TGCAGTGCTCGCAATATAGCGGTAGTCGTCAATGAGCAGTTCTTC.

The sample holds many counts of this clonotype. The chain combines TRBV5-1 with TRBJ2-2, with 12 positions matching TRBD2. The ends lost 5 bases at V and 4 bases at J; junction bases unmatched: 6. The CDR3 runs 16 residues. From germline, CDR1 is SGHRS and CDR2 YFSETQ. In DNA, the CDR3 is TGCGCCAGCAGGCCGACTAGCGGGGGACTCACCGGGGAGCTGTTTTTT. It translates to CASRPTSGGLTGELFF.

The sample holds many counts of this clonotype. V gene TRBV11-2 combines with J gene TRBJ2-5; 12 bases agree with TRBD2. CDR3 length: 13 residues. Germline V lookup: CDR1 SGHAT, CDR2 FQNNGV. Trimming at V came to 5 bases and at J to 5 bases, leaving 0 bases not matched to a gene. CDR3 DNA sequence: TGTGCCAGCAGCGGACTAGCGGGGGAGACCCAGTACTTC. Protein product: CASSGLAGETQYF. Supplemented by reference TRBV11-2 and TRBJ2-5, the full variable domain reads EAGVAQSPRYKIIEKRQSVAFWCNPISGHATLYWYQQILGQGPKLLIQFQNNGVVDDSQLPKDRFSAERLKGVDSTLKIQPAKLEDSAVYLCASSGLAGETQYFGPGTRLLVL.

The rearrangement links TRBV6-2 or TRBV6-3 to TRBJ2-1; D unresolved. Germline V gene data show CDR1 as MNHEY and CDR2 as SVGEGT. The CDR3 loop spans 14 amino acids. V shed 5 bases and J shed 7 bases, with 15 bases lying between them. CDR3: CASSTGNSRNEQFF. The CDR3 DNA is TGTGCCAGCAGTACCGGAAATTCGAGGAATGAGCAGTTCTTC.

This clonotype was counted only a few times. V is TRBV7-2 and J is TRBJ2-5; 8 positions match TRBD1. In germline, CDR1 is SGHTA, CDR2 FQGNSA. The CDR3 runs 15 residues. The ends lost 4 bases at V and 1 base at J; junction bases unmatched: 5. The CDR3 DNA reads as TGTGCCAGCAGCTCTCAACAGGGGGGCCAAGAGACCCAGTACTTC. Amino acid sequence: CASSSQQGGQETQYF.

This clonotype was counted only a few times. The V call is TRBV7-2, the J call TRBJ2-1; 10 nucleotides line up with TRBD2. Germline CDR1 is SGHTA and CDR2 is FQGNSA. The CDR3 has 15 amino acids. The V and J ends lost 5 bases and 2 bases, in that order; junction bases with no gene match: 3. This CDR3 is CASSPGTSAYNEQFF. For the CDR3, the DNA is TGTGCCAGCAGCCCGGGGACTAGCGCCTACAATGAGCAGTTCTTC.

This clonotype showed up many times. This chain uses TRBV5-1 with TRBJ1-3; TRBD1 aligns across 7 bases. Germline CDR1 is SGHRS and CDR2 is YFSETQ. CDR3 length equals 14 residues. V lost 4 bases to trimming and J lost 3 bases; unmatched junction nucleotides: 4. CDR3 in amino acids: CASSKDRVGNTIYF. The DNA for the CDR3 is TGCGCCAGCAGCAAAGACAGGGTTGGAAACACCATATATTTT. Full variable domain (outside the CDR3, taken from reference TRBV5-1 and TRBJ1-3): KAGVTQTPRYLIKTRGQQVTLSCSPISGHRSVSWYQQTPGQGLQFLFEYFSETQRNKGNFPGRFSGRQFSNSRSEMNVSTLELGDSALYLCASSKDRVGNTIYFGEGSWLTVV.

The chain links TRBV6-1 to TRBJ2-1; TRBD2 matches 9 bases. Germline V gene lookup returns CDR1 MNHNS and CDR2 SASEGT. The CDR3 is 15 residues long. V shed 6 bases, J shed 9 bases, and the junction held 12 bases outside the gene matches. CDR3 in amino acids: CASSRPAGGPSEQFF. The CDR3 coding sequence is TGTGCCAGCAGCCGCCCGGCGGGGGGGCCGAGTGAGCAGTTCTTC.

V is TRBV20-1 and J is TRBJ2-7, with TRBD2 matching 10 bases. Germline V gene sequence: CDR1 DFQATT, CDR2 SNEGSKA (reference sequence). The CDR3 is made up of 13 amino acids. V lost 2 bases and J lost 4; bases outside the gene matches: 2. DNA of the CDR3: TGCAGTGCTAGATCTAGCGGGAGTTACGAGCAGTACTTC. Protein product: CSARSSGSYEQYF.

This clonotype has just a few counts. The chain combines TRBV4-1 with TRBJ1-6; D unresolved. The CDR3 consists of 15 residues. Trimming cost V 4 bases and J 8 bases, with 15 bases left between them. Germline CDR1 reads MGHRA; CDR2 reads YSYEKL. The CDR3 here is CASSPFGDGDSPLHF. The CDR3 region has the DNA TGCGCCAGCAGCCCCTTCGGGGATGGGGATTCACCCCTCCACTTT.